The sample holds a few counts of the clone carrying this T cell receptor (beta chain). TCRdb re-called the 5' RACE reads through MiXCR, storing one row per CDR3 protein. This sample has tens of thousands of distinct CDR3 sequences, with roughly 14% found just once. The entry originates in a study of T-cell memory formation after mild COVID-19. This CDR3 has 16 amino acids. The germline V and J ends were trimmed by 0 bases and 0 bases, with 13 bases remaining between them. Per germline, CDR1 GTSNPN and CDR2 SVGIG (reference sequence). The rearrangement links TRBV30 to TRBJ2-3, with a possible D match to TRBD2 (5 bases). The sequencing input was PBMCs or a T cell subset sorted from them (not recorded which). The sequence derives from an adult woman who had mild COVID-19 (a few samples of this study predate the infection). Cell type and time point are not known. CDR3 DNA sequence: TGTGCCTGGAGTGTACATCAGCGGCTGAGCACAGATACGCAGTATTTT. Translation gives CAWSVHQRLSTDTQYF.